The source of this T cell receptor (beta chain) is a study of tumor-infiltrating lymphocytes in localized non-small cell lung cancer. Clones were sequenced by immunoSEQ multiplex PCR, and TCRdb holds only the in-frame ones, with some missing. The data hold under 25,000 clones, with approximately 59% observed a single time. CDR3 size: 19 residues. The V gene's germline CDR1 is SGHRS and CDR2 YFSETQ. Trimming at V came to 3 bases and at J to 6 bases, leaving 15 bases not matched to a gene. This clone was counted a single time. The chain joins TRBV5-1 to TRBJ2-7, with 16 bases that match TRBD2. Material for sequencing was lung tumor tissue. The clonotype originates from a human donor with non-small cell lung cancer. The CDR3: CASSYLPGLAGGRALEQYF. CDR3 coding DNA: TGCGCCAGCAGCTACCTGCCGGGACTAGCGGGAGGGCGGGCCCTCGAGCAGTACTTC. The full variable domain, completed using reference TRBV5-1 and TRBJ2-7, is KAGVTQTPRYLIKTRGQQVTLSCSPISGHRSVSWYQQTPGQGLQFLFEYFSETQRNKGNFPGRFSGRQFSNSRSEMNVSTLELGDSALYLCASSYLPGLAGGRALEQYFGPGTRLTVT.